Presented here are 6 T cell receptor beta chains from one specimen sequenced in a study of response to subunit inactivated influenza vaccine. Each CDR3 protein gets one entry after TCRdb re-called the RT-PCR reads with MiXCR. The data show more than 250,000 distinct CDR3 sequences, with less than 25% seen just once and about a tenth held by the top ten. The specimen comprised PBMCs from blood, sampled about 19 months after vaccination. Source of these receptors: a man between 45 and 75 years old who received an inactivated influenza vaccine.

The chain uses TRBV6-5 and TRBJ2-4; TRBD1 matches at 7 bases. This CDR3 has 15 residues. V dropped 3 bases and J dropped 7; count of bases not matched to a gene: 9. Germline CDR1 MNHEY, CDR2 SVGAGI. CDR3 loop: CASSYRDRLYNIQYF. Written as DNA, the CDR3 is TGTGCCAGCAGTTATAGGGACAGACTCTACAACATTCAGTACTTC.

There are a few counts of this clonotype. This CDR3 is CASSLEGLAGGNEQFF. For the CDR3, the DNA is TGTGCCAGCAGCCTAGAGGGACTAGCGGGAGGCAATGAGCAGTTCTTC. This rearrangement joins TRBV7-2 to TRBJ2-1, with TRBD2 matching 15 bases. The ends lost 5 bases at V and 6 bases at J; junction bases unmatched: 5. The V gene's germline CDR1 is SGHTA and CDR2 FQGNSA. The CDR3 extends over 16 amino acids.

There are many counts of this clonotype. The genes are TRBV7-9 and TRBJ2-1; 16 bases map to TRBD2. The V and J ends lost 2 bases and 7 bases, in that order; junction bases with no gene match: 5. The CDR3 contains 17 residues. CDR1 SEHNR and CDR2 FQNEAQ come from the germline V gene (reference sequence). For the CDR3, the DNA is TGTGCCAGCAGCTTAAACAGGGGACTAGCGGGAGGGAATGAGCAGTTCTTC. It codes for CASSLNRGLAGGNEQFF.

CDR3 sequence reads: CASSYLMPESYARQETQYF. The DNA of the CDR3 is TGTGCCAGCAGTTACCTAATGCCCGAGAGTTACGCTAGACAAGAGACCCAGTACTTC. V gene TRBV6-2 or TRBV6-3 combines with J gene TRBJ2-5; D gene unclear. V was trimmed by 2 bases and J by 2 bases, leaving 24 bases between them. Germline values: CDR1 MNHEY, CDR2 SVGEGT. This CDR3 has 19 residues.

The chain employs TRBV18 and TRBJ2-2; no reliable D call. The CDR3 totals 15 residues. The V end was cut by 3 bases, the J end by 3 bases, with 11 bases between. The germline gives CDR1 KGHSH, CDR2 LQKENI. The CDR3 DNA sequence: TGTGCCAGCTCACCCCCCACTGAACACACCGGGGAGCTGTTTTTT. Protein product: CASSPPTEHTGELFF.

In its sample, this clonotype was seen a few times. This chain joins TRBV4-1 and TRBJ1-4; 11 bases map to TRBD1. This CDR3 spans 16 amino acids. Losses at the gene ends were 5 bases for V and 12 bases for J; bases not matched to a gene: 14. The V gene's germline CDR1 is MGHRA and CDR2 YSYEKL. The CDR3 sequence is CASSGQGAGTYAELFF. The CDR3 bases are TGCGCCAGCAGCGGACAGGGGGCTGGCACCTATGCGGAACTGTTTTTT.